This is a list of T cell receptor beta chains from one sample in a study of blood T cell repertoires in COVID-19. The method was immunoSEQ multiplex PCR; TCRdb's version includes in-frame clones alone and lacks a portion of them. The sample holds some 200,000 clones, 70% to 90% seen once. The sequencing sample was made of peripheral blood. The receptors come from a man between 45 and 60 years old who had recovered from COVID-19. The CDR3 runs from the conserved cysteine through the conserved F or W. D genes are given only for firm matches. Size values are once, few and many counts, or a class for expanded clones, and some rows have none.

clone_size,d_call,v_call,j_call,cdr3_aa,cdr3_nt
once,NA,TRBV5-1,TRBJ1-4,CASSLGPQGEKLFF,TGCGCCAGCAGCTTGGGGCCTCAGGGTGAAAAACTGTTTTTT
NA,TRBD2,TRBV15,TRBJ2-3,CATSRVPGTSGSHTQYF,TGTGCCACCAGCAGAGTCCCCGGGACTAGCGGGTCTCATACGCAGTATTTT
NA,TRBD2,TRBV5-1,TRBJ2-3,CASSVALAGGKDTQYF,TGCGCCAGCAGCGTGGCTCTAGCGGGAGGGAAAGATACGCAGTATTTT
NA,TRBD2,TRBV7-9,TRBJ2-1,CASSLAPGLAAGEQFF,TGTGCCAGCAGCTTAGCCCCGGGACTAGCGGCGGGTGAGCAGTTCTTC
NA,NA,TRBV28,TRBJ1-1,CASTWGGTEAFF,TGTGCCAGCACCTGGGGGGGAACTGAAGCTTTCTTT
NA,TRBD2,TRBV19,TRBJ2-3,CASSSGRLPDTQYF,TGTGCCAGTAGTTCCGGGAGGTTACCAGATACGCAGTATTTT
few,NA,TRBV18,TRBJ1-3,CASSPWTREGNTIYF,TGTGCCAGCTCACCCTGGACTCGGGAAGGAAACACCATATATTTT
NA,TRBD2,TRBV28,TRBJ2-1,CASLFAGAPLGSYNEQFF,TGTGCCAGCCTGTTTGCGGGAGCCCCACTGGGCTCCTACAATGAGCAGTTCTTC
NA,NA,TRBV30,TRBJ2-7,CAWSEDSSSYEQYF,TGTGCCTGGAGTGAGGACAGCAGCTCCTACGAGCAGTACTTC
NA,TRBD1,TRBV6-6,TRBJ2-1,CASSWGQGANEQFF,TGTGCCAGCAGTTGGGGACAGGGTGCGAATGAGCAGTTCTTC
NA,NA,TRBV6-5,TRBJ1-4,CASRAGRVNEKLFF,TGTGCCAGCAGGGCAGGGAGGGTTAATGAAAAACTGTTTTTT
NA,NA,TRBV6-4,TRBJ2-1,CASSDSRGSYNEQFF,TGTGCCAGCAGTGATTCTAGGGGGTCGTACAATGAGCAGTTCTTC
NA,TRBD1,TRBV7-9,TRBJ2-5,CASSLPSNGQGPETQYF,TGTGCCAGCAGCCTCCCATCTAACGGACAGGGTCCAGAGACCCAGTACTTC
NA,TRBD1,TRBV5-1,TRBJ2-3,CASSRDSSTDTQYF,TGCGCCAGCAGTCGGGACAGCAGCACAGATACGCAGTATTTT
once,NA,TRBV27,TRBJ2-2,CASSSYGGTGELFF,TGTGCCAGCAGTTCCTACGGTGGCACCGGGGAGCTGTTTTTT
NA,TRBD1,TRBV19,TRBJ1-1,CASSISGQGSEAFF,TGTGCCAGTAGTATTTCTGGACAGGGATCTGAAGCTTTCTTT
NA,TRBD1,TRBV5-1,TRBJ1-4,CASSLMRTGNEKLFF,TGCGCCAGCAGCTTGATGAGGACAGGGAATGAAAAACTGTTTTTT
NA,NA,TRBV27,TRBJ2-1,CASSLGGQSYNEQFF,TGTGCCAGCAGTTTAGGCGGGCAATCCTACAATGAGCAGTTCTTC
NA,NA,TRBV6-5,TRBJ1-6,CASRLSGFSPLHF,TGTGCCAGCAGACTCTCAGGGTTTTCACCCCTCCACTTT
NA,TRBD1,TRBV28,TRBJ1-5,CASSYTRQGYNQPQHF,TGTGCCAGCAGTTACACACGACAGGGCTACAATCAGCCCCAGCATTTT
NA,TRBD1,TRBV6-6,TRBJ1-3,CASSRPGQGGNTIYF,TGTGCCAGCAGTCGTCCGGGACAGGGAGGAAACACCATATATTTT
NA,NA,TRBV28,TRBJ2-2,CASRRKGVRTGELFF,TGTGCCAGCAGAAGGAAGGGAGTAAGGACCGGGGAGCTGTTTTTT
NA,TRBD1,TRBV9,TRBJ2-6,CASSVVTGGSGANVLTF,TGTGCCAGCAGCGTGGTGACAGGGGGATCTGGGGCCAACGTCCTGACTTTC
NA,NA,TRBV5-1,TRBJ2-7,CASSLEQPPYEQYF,TGCGCCAGCAGCTTGGAACAGCCTCCCTACGAGCAGTACTTC
NA,NA,TRBV6-2/TRBV6-3,TRBJ2-7,CASSYSVGSPHEQYF,TGTGCCAGCAGTTACTCAGTCGGTAGCCCCCACGAGCAGTACTTC
NA,TRBD1,TRBV19,TRBJ1-4,CASRRQGLATNEKLFF,TGTGCCAGTAGAAGACAGGGACTTGCAACTAATGAAAAACTGTTTTTT
few,NA,TRBV3-1/TRBV3-2,TRBJ1-5,CASSQASGNQPQHF,TGTGCCAGCAGCCAAGCTTCGGGGAATCAGCCCCAGCATTTT
NA,NA,TRBV7-9,TRBJ1-1,CASSLAQGQNTEAFF,TGTGCCAGCAGCTTAGCTCAGGGACAGAACACTGAAGCTTTCTTT
once,TRBD2,TRBV2,TRBJ2-1,CASSHRELAVSYNEQFF,TGTGCCAGCAGCCATCGAGAACTAGCGGTTTCCTACAATGAGCAGTTCTTC
NA,TRBD1,TRBV10-2,TRBJ2-7,CASGQGASYEQYF,TGCGCCAGCGGGCAGGGGGCCTCCTACGAGCAGTACTTC
NA,NA,TRBV5-1,TRBJ2-5,CASSLARGARETQYF,TGCGCCAGCAGCTTGGCCAGGGGCGCCAGGGAGACCCAGTACTTC
few,NA,TRBV4-2,TRBJ1-6,CASSQDGGGNSPLHF,TGTGCCAGCAGCCAAGATGGGGGGGGTAATTCACCCCTCCACTTT
NA,NA,TRBV6-1,TRBJ2-7,CASSEIPGQSYEQYF,TGTGCCAGCAGTGAGATTCCGGGACAAAGCTACGAGCAGTACTTC
NA,NA,TRBV11-3,TRBJ2-5,CASSLGSRETQYF,TGTGCCAGCAGCTTAGGGTCTCGGGAGACCCAGTACTTC
NA,NA,TRBV5-1,TRBJ2-1,CASSFGGRAYNEQFF,TGCGCCAGCAGCTTTGGGGGCAGGGCCTACAATGAGCAGTTCTTC
NA,TRBD1,TRBV6-1,TRBJ2-1,CASSEARDRVYVSEQFF,TGTGCCAGCAGTGAAGCTCGGGACAGGGTATACGTAAGTGAGCAGTTCTTC
few,TRBD1,TRBV28,TRBJ2-7,CASSRSGTGGYEQYF,TGTGCCAGCAGTCGATCCGGGACAGGGGGGTACGAGCAGTACTTC
NA,NA,TRBV10-1,TRBJ2-6,CASIPGANVLTF,TGCGCCAGCATCCCAGGGGCCAACGTCCTGACTTTC
NA,NA,TRBV4-1,TRBJ2-7,CASSQDRGSEQYF,TGCGCCAGCAGCCAAGATCGGGGTTCCGAGCAGTACTTC
NA,TRBD1,TRBV28,TRBJ2-1,CASRTTGVTYNEQFF,TGTGCCAGCAGAACGACAGGGGTAACCTACAATGAGCAGTTCTTC
NA,TRBD1,TRBV4-1,TRBJ1-5,CASSQGDRGLQPQHF,TGCGCCAGCAGCCAAGGGGACAGGGGGCTTCAGCCCCAGCATTTT
NA,TRBD2,TRBV6-1,TRBJ2-7,CASSEAVAGPYEQYF,TGTGCCAGCAGTGAAGCGGTAGCGGGGCCCTACGAGCAGTACTTC
NA,NA,TRBV7-9,TRBJ2-5,CASSPGTTILDQETQYF,TGTGCCAGCAGCCCCGGGACAACCATCCTAGACCAAGAGACCCAGTACTTC
NA,NA,TRBV7-8,TRBJ1-5,CASSLGFLVGADQPQHF,TGTGCCAGCAGCTTAGGATTTCTGGTAGGGGCGGATCAGCCCCAGCATTTT
NA,NA,TRBV27,TRBJ1-5,CASRGLDSNQPQHF,TGTGCCAGCAGGGGCCTGGATAGCAATCAGCCCCAGCATTTT
once,TRBD2,TRBV2,TRBJ2-2,CASRREGRNTGELFF,TGTGCCAGCCGGCGGGAGGGTCGGAACACCGGGGAGCTGTTTTTT
NA,TRBD2,TRBV3-1/TRBV3-2,TRBJ2-3,CASSPHKRGDSTDTQYF,TGTGCCAGCAGCCCGCATAAGCGGGGAGATAGCACAGATACGCAGTATTTT
NA,NA,TRBV5-5,TRBJ2-2,CASSIQTELSGELFF,TGTGCCAGCAGCATACAGACAGAGCTAAGCGGGGAGCTGTTTTTT